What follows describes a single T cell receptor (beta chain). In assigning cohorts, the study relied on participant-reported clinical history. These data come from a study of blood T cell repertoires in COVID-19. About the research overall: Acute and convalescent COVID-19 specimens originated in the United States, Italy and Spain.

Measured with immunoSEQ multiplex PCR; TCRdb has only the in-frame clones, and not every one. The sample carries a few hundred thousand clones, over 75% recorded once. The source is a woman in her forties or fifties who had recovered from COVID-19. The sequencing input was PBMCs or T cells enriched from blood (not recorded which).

The CDR3 DNA sequence: TGTGCCAGCAGCCAAGAGGGCTTAGGCGGGACCTCCTACGAGCAGTACTTC. Encoded protein: CASSQEGLGGTSYEQYF. The gene calls are TRBV4-2 and TRBJ2-7; D might be TRBD2 (6 bases). CDR1 LGHNA and CDR2 YNFKEQ come from the germline V gene. The CDR3 has 17 residues. Deletions cut 0 bases from V and 0 bases from J, with 15 bases between.